Presented here are 31 T cell receptor beta chains from one specimen sequenced in a study of shared clonotypes between healthy human individuals. CD8 cells regarded as naive lacked CD45RO, were positively chosen for CCR7, and omitted terminally differentiated effector memory CD45RA+ cells. Data came from immunoSEQ multiplex PCR; TCRdb stores just in-frame clones and leaves some out. This sample carries about 2.1 million clones, 93% of them seen once, and the ten largest clones take less than 2%. Sample: naive CD8+ T cells from PBMCs. These receptors were taken from a young man in good health. Some clones in this sample may be carry-over from other donors' samples.

The rearrangement uses TRBV7-9 and TRBJ2-2; 7 bases align to TRBD1. V shed 5 bases, J shed 1 base, and the junction held 7 bases outside the gene matches. Germline loops: CDR1 SEHNR, CDR2 FQNEAQ (reference sequence). This CDR3 region has 16 residues. CDR3 sequence (DNA): TGTGCCAGCAGCACGAACAGGGGCGGGAACACCGGGGAGCTGTTTTTT. This translates into CASSTNRGGNTGELFF.

This chain links TRBV10-3 with TRBJ2-1; D perhaps matches TRBD2 (7 bases). The CDR3 covers 15 residues. In germline, CDR1 is ENHRY, CDR2 SYGVKD. V dropped 3 bases and J dropped 2 bases, with 11 bases sitting between them. The CDR3: CAISDRGRAYNEQFF. In DNA form, the CDR3 reads TGTGCCATCAGTGATAGGGGGAGGGCCTACAATGAGCAGTTCTTC.

The rearrangement uses TRBV4-1 and TRBJ2-1, with D maybe TRBD2 (6 bases). Trimming took off 4 bases at V and 9 bases at J, with 10 bases between the two ends. The CDR3 spans 12 residues. Germline lookup yields CDR1 MGHRA and CDR2 YSYEKL. CDR3: CASSPEGSEQFF. Written as DNA, the CDR3 is TGCGCCAGCAGCCCGGAGGGGAGTGAGCAGTTCTTC.

The chain links TRBV10-3 to TRBJ2-3; no clear D. Germline V gene lookup returns CDR1 ENHRY and CDR2 SYGVKD. Trimming pared 7 bases from V and 7 bases from J, leaving 21 bases between. This CDR3 has 15 amino acids. The CDR3 DNA reads as TGTGCCATCAACCCGGGCCACATTCTGAATAATACGCAGTATTTT. This codes for CAINPGHILNNTQYF.

Regarding this clone: The same CDR3 can be traced to other DNA sequences in this sample. The chain links TRBV4-2 to TRBJ2-7; TRBD2 matches at 14 bases. CDR3 length equals 15 residues. After removal of 4 bases from V and 4 bases from J, the junction contained 3 bases not matched to a gene. CDR1 and CDR2 (germline): LGHNA, YNFKEQ. CDR3 coding DNA: TGTGCCAGCAGCCCGGGACTAGCGGGAGTGTACGAGCAGTACTTC. It yields the protein CASSPGLAGVYEQYF.

This clone was recorded a few times. The genes are TRBV9 and TRBJ1-1; 7 bases are a match to TRBD1. Trimming cost V 3 bases and J 3 bases; bases outside gene matches: 5. Germline V lookup: CDR1 SGDLS, CDR2 YYNGEE. The CDR3 runs 14 residues. The DNA for the CDR3 is TGTGCCAGCAGCGCCGAGGGGGCCTACACTGAAGCTTTCTTT. Amino acid sequence: CASSAEGAYTEAFF. Variable domain in full (rest from reference TRBV9 and TRBJ1-1): DSGVTQTPKHLITATGQRVTLRCSPRSGDLSVYWYQQSLDQGLQFLIQYYNGEERAKGNILERFSAQQFPDLHSELNLSSLELGDSALYFCASSAEGAYTEAFFGQGTRLTVV.

This chain links TRBV29-1 with TRBJ2-1, with D uncertain. The CDR3 is 10 residues long. CDR1 is SQVTM, CDR2 ANQGSEA, per germline. V lost 7 bases and J 10 bases, leaving 11 bases between the germline ends. The DNA of the CDR3 is TGCAGCGCGCGAATAGGGGAGCAGTTCTTC. Translated: CSARIGEQFF.

The V gene is TRBV27, the J gene TRBJ2-7; D gene uncertain. Trimming took off 0 bases at V and 5 bases at J, with 11 bases between the two ends. This CDR3 region has 14 residues. The V gene's germline CDR1 is MNHEY and CDR2 SMNVEV (reference sequence). The DNA for the CDR3 is TGTGCCAGCAGTTTATCGATTGGGTTCCACGAGCAGTACTTC. It yields the protein CASSLSIGFHEQYF.

The rearrangement links TRBV11-2 to TRBJ2-1; 10 bases are shared with TRBD2. Per the germline V gene, CDR1 is SGHAT and CDR2 is FQNNGV. The length of the CDR3 is 14 residues. J gave up 3 bases and V 5 bases, and 1 base lay outside the gene matches. The CDR3 DNA reads as TGTGCCAGCAGCCGGACTAGCGGCTACAATGAGCAGTTCTTC. This gives the protein CASSRTSGYNEQFF.

About this clone itself: This CDR3 is also generated by other DNA sequences in the sample. The gene calls are TRBV6-5 and TRBJ1-2; no firm D call. Germline CDR1 reads MNHEY; CDR2 reads SVGAGI. V gave up 0 bases and J gave up 5 bases, with 10 bases separating them. The CDR3 is 14 residues long. CDR3 sequence reads: CASSYSEGLYGYTF. CDR3 in DNA: TGTGCCAGCAGTTACTCAGAGGGCCTATATGGCTACACCTTC.

The chain combines TRBV6-7 with TRBJ2-1; possibly TRBD2 for D (7 bases). Being an ORF, TRBV6-7 has a function that is uncertain. Between the trimmed V and J ends, which lost 5 bases and 1 base, there was a span of 24 bases. The CDR3 length is 19 residues. As DNA, the CDR3 is TGTGCCAGCAGTCCTCGGGGGGCCGACGAAATGGGGTCCTACAATGAGCAGTTCTTC. Translating it yields CASSPRGADEMGSYNEQFF.

V is TRBV5-4 and J is TRBJ1-1; 7 positions agree with TRBD1. Germline CDR1 SGHNT, CDR2 YYREEE (reference sequence). The J segment lost 5 bases and the V segment lost 2 bases, leaving 6 bases of the junction unmatched. The CDR3 runs to 14 residues. In DNA form, the CDR3 reads TGTGCCAGCAGCTTTTTGCAGGGGGGTACTGAAGCTTTCTTT. This codes for CASSFLQGGTEAFF.

V is TRBV4-1 and J is TRBJ2-1; a weak D match, TRBD1 (6 bases). V dropped 1 base and J dropped 2 bases, with 12 bases sitting between them. This CDR3 region has 16 residues. Germline assignment: CDR1 MGHRA and CDR2 YSYEKL. The CDR3 region is CASSQGGQGTYNEQFF. The CDR3 bases are TGCGCCAGCAGCCAAGGGGGGCAGGGCACCTACAATGAGCAGTTCTTC.

The rearrangement links TRBV10-3 to TRBJ2-3, with D possibly being TRBD2 (5 bases). Germline CDR1 is ENHRY and CDR2 is SYGVKD. Deletions cut 2 bases from V and 0 bases from J, with 12 bases between. The CDR3 sequence is 16 residues long. CDR3 in amino acids: CAISEGTRPSTDTQYF. The DNA of the CDR3 is TGTGCCATCAGTGAGGGTACTAGACCTAGCACAGATACGCAGTATTTT.

This chain joins TRBV6-4 and TRBJ2-6; D remains unclear. The V and J ends lost 2 bases and 1 base respectively, with 12 bases between them. The CDR3 has 17 amino acids. CDR1 and CDR2 from the germline V gene are MRHNA and SNTAGT. This chain's CDR3 is CASSDLASKSGANVLTF. The CDR3 DNA reads as TGTGCCAGCAGTGACCTGGCCAGTAAATCTGGGGCCAACGTCCTGACTTTC.

The chain has TRBV15 and TRBJ1-1; D not certain. CDR1 LNHNV and CDR2 YYDKDF come from the germline V gene (reference sequence). V lost 0 bases and J lost 0, with 8 bases in between. The CDR3 spans 15 residues. The CDR3 nucleotides read TGTGCCACCAGCAGAGATGGGATTATGAACACTGAAGCTTTCTTT. Translated: CATSRDGIMNTEAFF. The whole variable domain, filled in from reference TRBV15 and TRBJ1-1, reads DAMVIQNPRYQVTQFGKPVTLSCSQTLNHNVMYWYQQKSSQAPKLLFHYYDKDFNNEADTPDNFQSRRPNTSFCFLDIRSPGLGDTAMYLCATSRDGIMNTEAFFGQGTRLTVV.

This chain connects TRBV14 to TRBJ1-1; weak D call: TRBD1 (5 bases). The germline CDR1 and CDR2 sequences are SGHDN and FVKESK. Between the trimmed V and J ends, which lost 4 bases and 7 bases, there was a span of 7 bases. This CDR3 has 11 amino acids. CDR3 sequence (DNA): TGTGCCAGCAGCCTAGGACATGAAGCTTTCTTT. Amino acids: CASSLGHEAFF.

Worth noting for this clone: At the DNA level, this CDR3 is encoded by other sequences in the same sample as well. The chain carries TRBV27 and TRBJ1-5; D is perhaps TRBD1 (6 bases). V lost 3 bases and J 4 bases, leaving 10 bases between the germline ends. The CDR3 length is 14 residues. The germline CDR1 and CDR2 sequences are MNHEY and SMNVEV (reference sequence). CDR3 bases: TGTGCCAGCAGTTTTACAGGGCGGAATCAGCCCCAGCATTTT. Protein sequence: CASSFTGRNQPQHF.

This clone was seen a few times. The sample has other DNA sequences that encode this CDR3 too. In DNA, the CDR3 is TGTGCCAGCAGCGAGAGGGGGGTGAACACTGAAGCTTTCTTT. Protein product: CASSERGVNTEAFF. The genes are TRBV9 and TRBJ1-1; TRBD1 is a possible D gene (6 bases). V gave up 3 bases and J gave up 0 bases, with 9 bases separating them. CDR3 length: 14 amino acids. The germline V gene has CDR1 SGDLS and CDR2 YYNGEE.

The sample holds one count of this clone. For the CDR3, the DNA is TGTGCCAGCAGCCTACCGGGACAGGGGACGTTCCGTGAAAAACTGTTTTTT. This codes for CASSLPGQGTFREKLFF. The chain carries TRBV7-9 and TRBJ1-4, with TRBD1 matching 10 bases. The CDR3 is 17 residues long. J lost 7 bases, V lost 5 bases, and 13 bases had no gene match. CDR1 and CDR2 (germline): SEHNR, FQNEAQ (reference sequence).

This clone was seen just once. CDR3 region: CASPKGLAGGPSYNEQFF. For the CDR3, the DNA is TGTGCCAGCCCGAAAGGACTAGCGGGAGGACCCTCCTACAATGAGCAGTTCTTC. The chain employs TRBV2 and TRBJ2-1, with 14 bases matching TRBD2. Germline trimming cut 8 bases from V and 0 bases from J; bases unmatched to any gene: 9. Germline V lookup: CDR1 SNHLY, CDR2 FYNNEI. This CDR3 is 18 amino acids long.

The CDR3 spells CASRFTLGGGPQHF. The CDR3 coding sequence is TGTGCCAGCAGATTCACCCTTGGGGGGGGTCCCCAGCATTTT. The chain is built from TRBV6-5 and TRBJ1-5, with TRBD1 as a possible D gene (5 bases). In germline, CDR1 is MNHEY, CDR2 SVGAGI. This CDR3 has 14 amino acids. The V end was cut by 6 bases, the J end by 10 bases, with 19 bases between.

This clone was found once. The rearrangement links TRBV6-1 to TRBJ2-1; D not certain. V shed 2 bases and J shed 6 bases, with 8 bases lying between them. The V gene's germline CDR1 is MNHNS and CDR2 SASEGT. The length of the CDR3 is 13 residues. In DNA form, the CDR3 reads TGTGCCAGCAGTGAAAGGGCTAGCAATGAGCAGTTCTTC. It is translated as CASSERASNEQFF.

V and J are TRBV6-1 and TRBJ1-4, with D possibly TRBD1 on 5 matching bases. Germline CDR1 and CDR2: MNHNS and SASEGT. This CDR3 comprises 16 residues. The V and J ends lost 0 bases and 5 bases respectively, with 13 bases between them. The CDR3 nucleotides read TGTGCCAGCAGTGAAGCTAGTGAGGGGCTGAATGAAAAACTGTTTTTT. This sequence encodes CASSEASEGLNEKLFF.

The rearrangement uses TRBV11-2 and TRBJ2-1, with D possibly TRBD2 on 6 matching bases. Trimming shortened V by 5 bases and J by 2 bases, and 13 bases separated the two germline ends. Germline lookup yields CDR1 SGHAT and CDR2 FQNNGV. This CDR3 region has 15 residues. The CDR3 loop is CASSPWVAAYNEQFF. The CDR3 DNA reads TGTGCCAGCAGCCCCTGGGTAGCGGCCTACAATGAGCAGTTCTTC.

The chain has TRBV7-6 and TRBJ2-3, with 7 bases aligning to TRBD1. This CDR3 comprises 15 residues. The V and J ends lost 4 bases and 6 bases, in that order; junction bases with no gene match: 10. The V gene's germline CDR1 is SGHVS and CDR2 FNYEAQ. CDR3 residues: CASSSWDRQTDTQYF. CDR3 nucleotide sequence: TGTGCCAGCAGCTCGTGGGACAGACAGACGGATACGCAGTATTTT.

The chain uses TRBV30 and TRBJ2-7; D is perhaps TRBD1 (6 bases). Germline assignment: CDR1 GTSNPN and CDR2 SVGIG (reference sequence). V was shortened by 5 bases and J by 3 bases, with 14 bases between the two germline ends. The CDR3 length is 13 residues. The CDR3 nucleotides are TGTGCCTGGCGCCTACAGGGAAGCTACGAGCAGTACTTC. Its protein product is CAWRLQGSYEQYF.

V gene TRBV2 combines with J gene TRBJ2-3; the match to TRBD2 covers 7 bases. The V segment lost 3 bases and the J segment 4 bases; nucleotides outside the gene matches: 7. The germline V gene has CDR1 SNHLY and CDR2 FYNNEI. The CDR3 is 15 residues long. The DNA of the CDR3 is TGTGCCAGCAGTGATGCGGGGGTTGAGGCAGATACGCAGTATTTT. It specifies CASSDAGVEADTQYF.

The chain couples TRBV5-1 to TRBJ1-1; 7 bases fit TRBD1. The CDR3 covers 14 residues. From germline, CDR1 is SGHRS and CDR2 YFSETQ. Losses at the gene ends were 2 bases for V and 3 bases for J; bases not matched to a gene: 4. DNA for the CDR3: TGCGCCAGCAGCTTTGACAGGGAACACACTGAAGCTTTCTTT. Translating it yields CASSFDREHTEAFF.

The J gene is TRBJ2-7, the V gene TRBV27; 7 bases match TRBD2. The CDR3 runs to 16 residues. Germline V gene sequence: CDR1 MNHEY, CDR2 SMNVEV (reference sequence). Germline trimming cut 5 bases from V and 0 bases from J; bases unmatched to any gene: 10. Here the CDR3 reads CASSPSAGVSSYEQYF. DNA for the CDR3: TGTGCCAGCAGTCCCTCCGCGGGAGTGAGCTCCTACGAGCAGTACTTC.

Details on this clone: This same CDR3 is encoded by further DNA sequences in the sample. The CDR3 reads CASSQTGGAYEQYF. The CDR3 coding sequence is TGTGCCAGCAGTCAGACAGGTGGAGCCTACGAGCAGTACTTC. The rearrangement uses TRBV28 and TRBJ2-7; a weak D match, TRBD1 (6 bases). Germline CDR1 and CDR2: MDHEN and SYDVKM. Deletions cut 5 bases from V and 2 bases from J, with 13 bases between. There are 14 residues in the CDR3.